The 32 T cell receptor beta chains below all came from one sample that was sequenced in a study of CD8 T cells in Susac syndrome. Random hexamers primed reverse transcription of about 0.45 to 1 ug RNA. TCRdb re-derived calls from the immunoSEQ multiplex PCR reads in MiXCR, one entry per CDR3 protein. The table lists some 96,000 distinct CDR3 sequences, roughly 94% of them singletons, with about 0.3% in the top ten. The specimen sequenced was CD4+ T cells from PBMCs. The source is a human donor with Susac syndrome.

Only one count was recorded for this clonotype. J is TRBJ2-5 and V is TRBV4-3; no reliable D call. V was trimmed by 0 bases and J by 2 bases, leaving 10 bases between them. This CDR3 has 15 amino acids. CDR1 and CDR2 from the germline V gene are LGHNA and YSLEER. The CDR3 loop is CASSQEMRPQETQYF. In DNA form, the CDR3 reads TGCGCCAGCAGCCAAGAAATGCGACCACAAGAGACCCAGTACTTC.

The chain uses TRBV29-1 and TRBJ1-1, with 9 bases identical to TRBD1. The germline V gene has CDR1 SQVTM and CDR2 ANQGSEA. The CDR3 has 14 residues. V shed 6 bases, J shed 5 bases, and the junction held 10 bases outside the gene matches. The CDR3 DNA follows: TGCAGCGTCGAGGGGACAGGGAGGGGGACTGAAGCTTTCTTT. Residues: CSVEGTGRGTEAFF.

CDR3 nucleotides: TGTGCCAGCAGCGTACAGGGGGCGAATTCACCCCTCCACTTT. Amino acids: CASSVQGANSPLHF. This chain connects TRBV9 to TRBJ1-6; 8 nucleotides agree with TRBD1. Germline CDR1 and CDR2: SGDLS and YYNGEE. The length of the CDR3 is 14 residues. V gave up 1 base and J gave up 7 bases; unmatched junction bases: 1.

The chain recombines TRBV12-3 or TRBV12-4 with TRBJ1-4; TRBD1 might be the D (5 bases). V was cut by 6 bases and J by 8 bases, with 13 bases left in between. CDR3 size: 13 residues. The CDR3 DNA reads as TGTGCCAGCAGCCTCGGGACGGCAGAAAAACTGTTTTTT. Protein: CASSLGTAEKLFF.

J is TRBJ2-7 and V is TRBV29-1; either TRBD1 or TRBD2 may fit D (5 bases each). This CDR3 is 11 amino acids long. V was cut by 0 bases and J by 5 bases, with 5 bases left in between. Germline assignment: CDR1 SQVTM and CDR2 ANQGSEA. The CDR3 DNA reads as TGCAGCGTTGAAGAGGGGGACGAGCAGTACTTC. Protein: CSVEEGDEQYF.

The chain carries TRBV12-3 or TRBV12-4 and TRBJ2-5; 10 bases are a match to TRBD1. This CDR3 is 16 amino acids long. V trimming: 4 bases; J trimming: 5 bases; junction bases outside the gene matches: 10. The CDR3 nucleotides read TGTGCCAGCAGTTCCGGACAGGGGGGCGCGGGGGAGACCCAGTACTTC. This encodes CASSSGQGGAGETQYF.

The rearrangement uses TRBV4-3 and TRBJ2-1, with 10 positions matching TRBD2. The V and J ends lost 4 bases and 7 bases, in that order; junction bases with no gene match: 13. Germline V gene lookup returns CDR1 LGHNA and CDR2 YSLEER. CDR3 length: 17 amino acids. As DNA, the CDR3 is TGCGCCAGCAGCCCCGTTGCTTTAGCGGGGGGCGGTAATGAGCAGTTCTTC. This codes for CASSPVALAGGGNEQFF.

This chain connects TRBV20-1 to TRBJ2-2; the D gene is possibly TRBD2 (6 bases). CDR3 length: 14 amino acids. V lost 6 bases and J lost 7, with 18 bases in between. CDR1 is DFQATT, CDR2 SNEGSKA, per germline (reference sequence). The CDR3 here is CSAGGLELGGELFF. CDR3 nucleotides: TGCAGTGCGGGGGGACTTGAGCTGGGCGGGGAGCTGTTTTTT.

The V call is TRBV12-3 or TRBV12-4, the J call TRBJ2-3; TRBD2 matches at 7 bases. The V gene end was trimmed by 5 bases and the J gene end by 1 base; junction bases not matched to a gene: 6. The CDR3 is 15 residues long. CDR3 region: CASSPQRGGTDTQYF. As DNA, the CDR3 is TGTGCCAGCAGTCCCCAGCGGGGTGGCACAGATACGCAGTATTTT.

The CDR3 nucleotides are TGTGCCAGTAGTACGGACAGTTTCTTTTACAATGAGCAGTTCTTC. Protein: CASSTDSFFYNEQFF. V is TRBV19 and J is TRBJ2-1, with D possibly being TRBD1 (6 bases). The V end was cut by 4 bases, the J end by 4 bases, with 14 bases between. Per germline, CDR1 LNHDA and CDR2 SQIVND (reference sequence). This CDR3 is built from 15 residues.

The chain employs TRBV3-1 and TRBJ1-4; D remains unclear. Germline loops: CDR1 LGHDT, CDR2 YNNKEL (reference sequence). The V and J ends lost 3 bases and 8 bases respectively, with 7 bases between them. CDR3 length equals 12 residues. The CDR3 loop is CASSQNDEKLFF. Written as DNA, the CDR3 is TGTGCCAGCAGCCAGAATGACGAAAAACTGTTTTTT.

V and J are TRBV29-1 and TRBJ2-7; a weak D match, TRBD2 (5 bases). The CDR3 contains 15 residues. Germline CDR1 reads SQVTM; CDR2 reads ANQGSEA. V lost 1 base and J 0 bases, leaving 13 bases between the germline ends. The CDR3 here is CSVEVRRRGSYEQYF. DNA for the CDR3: TGCAGCGTTGAAGTTAGAAGACGGGGCTCCTACGAGCAGTACTTC.

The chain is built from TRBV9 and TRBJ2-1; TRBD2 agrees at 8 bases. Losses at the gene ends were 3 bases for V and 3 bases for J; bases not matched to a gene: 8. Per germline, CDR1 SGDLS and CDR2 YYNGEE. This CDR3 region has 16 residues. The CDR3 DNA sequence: TGTGCCAGCAGCGGGAGGGGACTAGGCGGCTACAATGAGCAGTTCTTC. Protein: CASSGRGLGGYNEQFF.

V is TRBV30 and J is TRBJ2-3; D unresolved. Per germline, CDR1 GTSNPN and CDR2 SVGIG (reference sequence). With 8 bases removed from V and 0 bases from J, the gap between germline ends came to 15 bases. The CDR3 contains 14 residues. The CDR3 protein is CALNARSSTDTQYF. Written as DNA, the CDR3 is TGTGCCCTGAACGCCAGGTCCAGCACAGATACGCAGTATTTT.

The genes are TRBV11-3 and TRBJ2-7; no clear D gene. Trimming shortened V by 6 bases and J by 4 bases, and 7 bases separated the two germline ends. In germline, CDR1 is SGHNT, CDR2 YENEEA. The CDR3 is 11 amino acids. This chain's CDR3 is CASRPNYEQYF. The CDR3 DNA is TGTGCCAGCAGGCCAAATTACGAGCAGTACTTC.

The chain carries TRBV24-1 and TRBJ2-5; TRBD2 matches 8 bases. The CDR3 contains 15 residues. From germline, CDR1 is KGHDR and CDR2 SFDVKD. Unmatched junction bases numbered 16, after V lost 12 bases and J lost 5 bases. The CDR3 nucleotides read TGTGCCGTCGGCTCCGGACTAGCTTCTTCGGAGACCCAGTACTTC. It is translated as CAVGSGLASSETQYF.

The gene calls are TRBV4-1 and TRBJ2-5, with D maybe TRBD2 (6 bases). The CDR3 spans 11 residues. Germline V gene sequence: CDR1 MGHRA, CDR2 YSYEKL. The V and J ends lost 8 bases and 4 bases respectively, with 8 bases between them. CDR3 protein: CASYGGETQYF. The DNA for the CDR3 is TGCGCCAGCTACGGGGGAGAGACCCAGTACTTC.

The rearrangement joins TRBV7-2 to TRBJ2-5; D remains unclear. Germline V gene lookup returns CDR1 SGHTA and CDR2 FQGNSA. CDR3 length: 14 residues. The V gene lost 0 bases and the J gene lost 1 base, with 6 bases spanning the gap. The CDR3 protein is CASSLANRQETQYF. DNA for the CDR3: TGTGCCAGCAGCTTAGCGAACCGCCAAGAGACCCAGTACTTC.

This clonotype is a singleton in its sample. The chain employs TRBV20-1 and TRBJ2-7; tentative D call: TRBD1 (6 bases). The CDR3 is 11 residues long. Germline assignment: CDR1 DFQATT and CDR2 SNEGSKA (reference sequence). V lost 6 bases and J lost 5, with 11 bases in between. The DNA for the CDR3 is TGCAGTGCAATGGACAGCCACGAGCAGTACTTC. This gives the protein CSAMDSHEQYF.

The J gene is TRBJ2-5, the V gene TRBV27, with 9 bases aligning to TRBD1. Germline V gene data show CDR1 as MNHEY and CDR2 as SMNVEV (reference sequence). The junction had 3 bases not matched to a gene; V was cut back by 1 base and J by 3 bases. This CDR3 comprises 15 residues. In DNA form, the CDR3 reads TGTGCCAGCAGTTTATATACAGGGGGCAAAGAGACCCAGTACTTC. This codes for CASSLYTGGKETQYF.

The CDR3 region is CASNSNGDGGSPLHF. The CDR3, as DNA: TGTGCCAGCAACTCAAACGGCGATGGGGGTTCACCCCTCCACTTT. The J gene is TRBJ1-6, the V gene TRBV13, with D possibly matching TRBD1 (5 bases). Germline CDR1 PRHDT, CDR2 FYEKMQ (reference sequence). The V end was cut by 7 bases, the J end by 9 bases, with 19 bases between. This CDR3 spans 15 amino acids.

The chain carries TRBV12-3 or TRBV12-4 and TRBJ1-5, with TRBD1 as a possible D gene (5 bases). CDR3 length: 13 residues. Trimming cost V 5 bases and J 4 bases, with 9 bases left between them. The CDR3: CASSIAGNQPQHF. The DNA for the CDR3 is TGTGCCAGCAGTATCGCAGGGAATCAGCCCCAGCATTTT.

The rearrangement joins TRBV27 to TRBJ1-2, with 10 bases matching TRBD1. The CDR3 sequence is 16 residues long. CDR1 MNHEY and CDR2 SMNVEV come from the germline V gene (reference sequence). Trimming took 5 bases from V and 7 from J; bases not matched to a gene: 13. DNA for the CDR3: TGTGCCAGCAGTCTTTCCGGGACAGGGGTTAGAAGTGGCTACACCTTC. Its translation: CASSLSGTGVRSGYTF.

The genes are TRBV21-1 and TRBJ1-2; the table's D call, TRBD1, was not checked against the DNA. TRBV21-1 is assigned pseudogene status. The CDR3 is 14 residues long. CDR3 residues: CASRTIGQCYGYTF. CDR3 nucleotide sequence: TGTGCCAGCAGGACCATTGGACAGTGCTATGGCTACACCTTC.

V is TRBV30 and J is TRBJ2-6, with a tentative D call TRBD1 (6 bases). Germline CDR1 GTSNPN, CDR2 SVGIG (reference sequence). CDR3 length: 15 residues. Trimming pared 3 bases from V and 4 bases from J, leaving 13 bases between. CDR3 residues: CAWRRQVRGANVLTF. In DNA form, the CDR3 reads TGTGCCTGGAGGCGACAGGTTCGAGGGGCCAACGTCCTGACTTTC.

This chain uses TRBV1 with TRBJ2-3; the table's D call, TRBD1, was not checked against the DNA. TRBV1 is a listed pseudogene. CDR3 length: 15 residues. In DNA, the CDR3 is TGCACCAGCAGGCGACTGGGGATAAAGGCAGATACGCAGTATTTT. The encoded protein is CTSRRLGIKADTQYF.

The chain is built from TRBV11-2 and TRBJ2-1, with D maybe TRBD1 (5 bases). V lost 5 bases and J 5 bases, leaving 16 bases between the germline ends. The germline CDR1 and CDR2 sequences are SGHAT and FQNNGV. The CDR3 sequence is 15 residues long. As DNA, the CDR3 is TGTGCCAGCAGCGCACAGGCGAAAGGGGACAATGAGCAGTTCTTC. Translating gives CASSAQAKGDNEQFF.

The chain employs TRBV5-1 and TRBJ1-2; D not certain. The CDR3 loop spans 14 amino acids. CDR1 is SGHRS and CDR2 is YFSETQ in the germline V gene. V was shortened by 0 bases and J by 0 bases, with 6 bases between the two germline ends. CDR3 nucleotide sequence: TGCGCCAGCAGCTTGGACGGAGCTAACTATGGCTACACCTTC. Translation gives CASSLDGANYGYTF.

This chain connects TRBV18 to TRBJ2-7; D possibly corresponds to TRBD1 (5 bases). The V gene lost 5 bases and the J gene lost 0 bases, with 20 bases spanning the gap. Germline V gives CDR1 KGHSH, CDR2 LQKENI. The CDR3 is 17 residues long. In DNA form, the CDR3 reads TGTGCCAGCTCATCATACGTACAGGTTCGAAGCTCCTACGAGCAGTACTTC. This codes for CASSSYVQVRSSYEQYF. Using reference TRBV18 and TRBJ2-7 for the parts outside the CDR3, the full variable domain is NAGVMQNPRHLVRRRGQEARLRCSPMKGHSHVYWYRQLPEEGLKFMVYLQKENIIDESGMPKERFSAEFPKEGPSILRIQQVVRGDSAAYFCASSSYVQVRSSYEQYFGPGTRLTVT.

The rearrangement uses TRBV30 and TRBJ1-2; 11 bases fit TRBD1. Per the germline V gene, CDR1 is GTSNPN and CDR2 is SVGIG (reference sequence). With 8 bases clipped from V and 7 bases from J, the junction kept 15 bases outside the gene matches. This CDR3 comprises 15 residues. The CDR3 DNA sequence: TGTGCCCACGACCCCAGGACAGGGGGCCAGAGTGGCTACACCTTC. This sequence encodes CAHDPRTGGQSGYTF.

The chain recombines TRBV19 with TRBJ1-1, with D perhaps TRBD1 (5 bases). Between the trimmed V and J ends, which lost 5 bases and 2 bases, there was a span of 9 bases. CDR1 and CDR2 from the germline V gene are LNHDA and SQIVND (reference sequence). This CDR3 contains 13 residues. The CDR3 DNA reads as TGTGCCAGTAGTGAGGGGTTCAACACTGAAGCTTTCTTT. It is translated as CASSEGFNTEAFF.

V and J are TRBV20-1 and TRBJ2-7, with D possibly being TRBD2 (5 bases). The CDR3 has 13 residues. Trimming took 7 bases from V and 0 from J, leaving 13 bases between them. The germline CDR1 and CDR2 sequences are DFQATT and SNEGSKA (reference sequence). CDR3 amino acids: CSVRRGSSYEQYF. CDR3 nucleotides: TGCAGTGTCCGCCGGGGTTCCTCCTACGAGCAGTACTTC.